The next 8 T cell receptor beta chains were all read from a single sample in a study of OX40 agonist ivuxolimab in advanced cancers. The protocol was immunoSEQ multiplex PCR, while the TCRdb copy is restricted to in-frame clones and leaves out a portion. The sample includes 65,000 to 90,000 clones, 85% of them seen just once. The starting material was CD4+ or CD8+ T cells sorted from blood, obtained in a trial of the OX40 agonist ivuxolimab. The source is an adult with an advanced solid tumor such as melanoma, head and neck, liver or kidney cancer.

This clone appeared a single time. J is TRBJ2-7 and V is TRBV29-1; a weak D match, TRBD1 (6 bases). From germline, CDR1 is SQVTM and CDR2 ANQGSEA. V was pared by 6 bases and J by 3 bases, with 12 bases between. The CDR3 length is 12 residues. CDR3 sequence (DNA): TGCAGCGTCCTCCTGGACAGCTACGAGCAGTACTTC. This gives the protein CSVLLDSYEQYF.

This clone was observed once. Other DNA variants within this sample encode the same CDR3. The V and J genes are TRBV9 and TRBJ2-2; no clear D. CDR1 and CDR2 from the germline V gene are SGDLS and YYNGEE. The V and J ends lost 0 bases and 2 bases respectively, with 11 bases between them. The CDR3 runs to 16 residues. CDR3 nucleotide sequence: TGTGCCAGCAGCGTAGCGGGCGGACCTAACACCGGGGAGCTGTTTTTT. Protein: CASSVAGGPNTGELFF.

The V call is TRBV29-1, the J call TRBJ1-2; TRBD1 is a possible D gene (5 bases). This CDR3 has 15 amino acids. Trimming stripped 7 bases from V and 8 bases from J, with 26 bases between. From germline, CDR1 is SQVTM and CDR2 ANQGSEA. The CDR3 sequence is CSARGMDIPNAGYTF. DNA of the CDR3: TGCAGCGCCCGGGGGATGGACATACCGAACGCCGGCTACACCTTC.

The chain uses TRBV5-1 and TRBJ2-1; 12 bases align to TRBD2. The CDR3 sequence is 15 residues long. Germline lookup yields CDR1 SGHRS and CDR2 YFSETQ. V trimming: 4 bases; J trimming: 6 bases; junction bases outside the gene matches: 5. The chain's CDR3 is CASSRLAGAVNEQFF. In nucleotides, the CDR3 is TGCGCCAGCAGCCGACTAGCGGGAGCGGTCAATGAGCAGTTCTTC.

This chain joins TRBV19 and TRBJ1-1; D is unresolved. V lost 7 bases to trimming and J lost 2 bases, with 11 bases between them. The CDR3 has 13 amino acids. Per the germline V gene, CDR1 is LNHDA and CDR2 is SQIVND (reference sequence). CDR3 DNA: TGTGCCAGTAAGGGCAGATTTAACACTGAAGCTTTCTTT. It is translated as CASKGRFNTEAFF.

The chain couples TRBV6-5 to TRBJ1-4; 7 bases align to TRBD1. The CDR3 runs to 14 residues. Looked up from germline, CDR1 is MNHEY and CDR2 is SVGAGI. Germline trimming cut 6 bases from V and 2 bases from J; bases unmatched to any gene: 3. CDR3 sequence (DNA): TGTGCCAGCAGGCCGACAGGGACTAATGAAAAACTGTTTTTT. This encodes CASRPTGTNEKLFF.

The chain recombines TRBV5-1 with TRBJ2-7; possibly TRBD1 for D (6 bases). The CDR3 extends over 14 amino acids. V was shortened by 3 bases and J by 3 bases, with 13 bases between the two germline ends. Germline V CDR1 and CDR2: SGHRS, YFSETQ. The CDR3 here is CASSSDSTSYEQYF. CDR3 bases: TGCGCCAGCAGCTCGGACAGCACCAGCTACGAGCAGTACTTC. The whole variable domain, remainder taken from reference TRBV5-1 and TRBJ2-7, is KAGVTQTPRYLIKTRGQQVTLSCSPISGHRSVSWYQQTPGQGLQFLFEYFSETQRNKGNFPGRFSGRQFSNSRSEMNVSTLELGDSALYLCASSSDSTSYEQYFGPGTRLTVT.

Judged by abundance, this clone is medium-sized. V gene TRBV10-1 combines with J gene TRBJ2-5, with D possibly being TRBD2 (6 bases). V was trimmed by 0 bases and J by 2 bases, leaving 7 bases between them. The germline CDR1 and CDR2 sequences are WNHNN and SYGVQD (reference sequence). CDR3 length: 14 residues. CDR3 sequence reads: CASSESGGQETQYF. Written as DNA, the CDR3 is TGCGCCAGCAGTGAGTCGGGAGGACAAGAGACCCAGTACTTC.